A few counts support the clone carrying this T cell receptor beta chain. The antigen remains undetermined. This entry comes from a study of post-analysis software for immune sequencing data. Study-level background: Multiple sclerosis in the patients followed relapsing-remitting, secondary progressive and progressive-relapsing courses. The study, taken as a whole, reports: Relative to controls, patients with multiple sclerosis showed significantly lower normalized Chao1 diversity. Batch-mates among the samples co-clustered strongly by F measure. Included in a set of roughly five TRBV segments more frequent in patients than controls were TRBV5-6, TRBV5-1 and TRBV20-1.

cDNA libraries for TCR beta contained unique molecular identifiers. Roughly 450,000 cDNA molecules were recovered from an input of 1 to 10 million T cells. MiXCR was run by TCRdb on the PCR reads, yielding one entry per CDR3 protein. The table lists 800,000 to 950,000 distinct CDR3 sequences, around 53% of them singletons, with about 4.5% in the top ten. The CDR3 consists of 14 residues. Germline V lookup: CDR1 SGDLS, CDR2 YYNGEE. Trimming cost V 0 bases and J 6 bases, with 10 bases left between them. The J gene is TRBJ2-1, the V gene TRBV9; TRBD1 is a possible D gene (5 bases). This receptor was identified in a girl aged 10 to 17 with multiple sclerosis. Sequencing input: blood. CDR3 coding DNA: TGTGCCAGCAGCGTAGGGGGCTCCCGCAATGAGCAGTTCTTC. Encoded protein: CASSVGGSRNEQFF.